A selection of T cell receptor beta chains follows, all from one sample in a study of cytomegalovirus exposure and HLA in healthy donors. Repertoires were generated with immunoSEQ multiplex PCR, while TCRdb's copy carries only in-frame clones and drops some. Seen here are tens of thousands of clones, about three quarters observed once, and the top ten hold about an eighth. Sample: PBMCs. All receptors come from a male donor in good health and CMV-seropositive. Both conserved end residues are part of each CDR3. A D gene is named only where the DNA matches it firmly. Clone size is shown for a subset of rows, as once, few, many or a class of expanded clone.

clone_size	v_call	j_call	d_call	cdr3_aa	cdr3_nt
NA	TRBV28	TRBJ1-2	NA	CASSMDTSRGYGYTF	TGTGCCAGCAGCATGGACACTTCGAGGGGGTATGGCTACACCTTC
NA	TRBV27	TRBJ2-3	NA	CASSPPLGGTDTQYF	TGTGCCAGCAGTCCCCCGTTAGGGGGAACAGATACGCAGTATTTT
NA	TRBV30	TRBJ2-6	TRBD1	CAWSRDRVSTGANVLTF	TGTGCCTGGAGCCGGGACAGGGTTTCTACTGGGGCCAACGTCCTGACTTTC
NA	TRBV28	TRBJ1-2	TRBD1	CASSLSGTVVFYGYTF	TGTGCCAGCAGTTTATCCGGGACAGTCGTGTTCTATGGCTACACCTTC
NA	TRBV6-6	TRBJ2-7	TRBD2	CASRRLAGSYEQYF	TGTGCCAGCAGGAGACTAGCGGGATCTTACGAGCAGTACTTC
few	TRBV27	TRBJ2-7	TRBD1	CASKQYRDRTYEQYF	TGTGCCAGCAAACAGTACCGGGACAGGACCTACGAGCAGTACTTC
NA	TRBV19	TRBJ1-2	NA	CASLGGTANYGYTF	TGTGCCAGCCTCGGGGGGACCGCTAACTATGGCTACACCTTC
NA	TRBV7-3	TRBJ2-1	TRBD1	CASSLGGQGLYNEQFF	TGTGCCAGCAGCTTAGGGGGACAGGGGCTCTACAATGAGCAGTTCTTC
NA	TRBV7-9	TRBJ2-1	TRBD2	CASGTSGRRGYNEQFF	TGTGCCTCCGGGACTAGCGGGCGAAGAGGCTACAATGAGCAGTTCTTC
few	TRBV7-8	TRBJ2-2	TRBD1	CASSSGTVTGELFF	TGTGCCAGCAGCTCAGGGACAGTCACCGGGGAGCTGTTTTTT
NA	TRBV5-1	TRBJ2-3	NA	CASSFTRTDTQYF	TGCGCCAGCAGCTTTACACGCACAGATACGCAGTATTTT
once	TRBV11-2	TRBJ2-3	TRBD2	CASSFSSGSGTDTQYF	TGTGCCAGCAGCTTCTCTAGCGGATCGGGGACAGATACGCAGTATTTT
NA	TRBV4-1	TRBJ1-2	TRBD1	CASSSYRDSNNYGYTF	TGCGCCAGCAGCTCCTACCGGGACAGCAATAACTATGGCTACACCTTC
NA	TRBV7-2	TRBJ2-5	NA	CASSPDRQETQYF	TGTGCCAGCAGCCCAGACAGACAAGAGACCCAGTACTTC
NA	TRBV6-6	TRBJ2-3	NA	CASSDASRDTQYF	TGTGCCAGCAGTGACGCTAGTCGTGATACGCAGTATTTT
NA	TRBV11-2	TRBJ1-3	NA	CASSYETGIMRPIYF	TGTGCCAGCAGCTACGAAACAGGGATTATGAGACCCATATATTTT
once	TRBV10-1	TRBJ2-3	NA	CASSEEARTDTQYF	TGCGCCAGCAGTGAGGAGGCGCGGACAGATACGCAGTATTTT
NA	TRBV28	TRBJ2-7	TRBD1	CASSPTGGYEQYF	TGTGCCAGCAGTCCAACAGGGGGCTACGAGCAGTACTTC
NA	TRBV15	TRBJ1-5	TRBD1	CATRKDRGRQPQHF	TGTGCCACGAGAAAGGACAGGGGAAGGCAGCCCCAGCATTTT
NA	TRBV29-1	TRBJ2-3	TRBD2	CSENGGGTDTQYF	TGCAGCGAAAACGGCGGGGGAACAGATACGCAGTATTTT
NA	TRBV30	TRBJ1-1	NA	CAWFRGGTEAFF	TGTGCCTGGTTCCGGGGGGGAACTGAAGCTTTCTTT
NA	TRBV4-2	TRBJ2-7	TRBD1	CASSQPDRDHEQYF	TGTGCCAGCAGCCAACCGGACAGGGATCACGAGCAGTACTTC
NA	TRBV11-3	TRBJ2-7	TRBD1	CASSSGTGNYEQYF	TGTGCCAGCAGCTCCGGGACAGGAAACTACGAGCAGTACTTC
few	TRBV30	TRBJ2-5	NA	CACQRAAVWTQYF	TGTGCCTGCCAGCGGGCAGCTGTGTGGACCCAGTACTTC
NA	TRBV4-1	TRBJ2-1	TRBD1	CASSQDRTGRYNEQFF	TGCGCCAGCAGCCAAGATCGGACAGGGAGATACAATGAGCAGTTCTTC
NA	TRBV6-6	TRBJ2-7	TRBD2	CASSQTSGSYEQYF	TGTGCCAGCAGTCAGACTAGCGGATCCTACGAGCAGTACTTC
once	TRBV29-1	TRBJ2-3	TRBD1	CSVEVHNPRDSPSTDTQYF	TGCAGCGTTGAAGTTCACAACCCTCGGGACAGTCCTAGCACAGATACGCAGTATTTT
NA	TRBV6-6	TRBJ2-7	TRBD1	CATGTGGNEQYF	TGTGCCACCGGGACAGGGGGGAACGAGCAGTACTTC
once	TRBV5-1	TRBJ1-1	NA	CASSLDPGVDTEAFF	TGCGCCAGCAGCTTGGACCCAGGGGTAGACACTGAAGCTTTCTTT
NA	TRBV6-5	TRBJ1-6	NA	CASSLLSGNSPLHF	TGTGCCAGCAGCCTTCTCAGTGGTAACTCACCCCTCCACTTT
NA	TRBV5-1	TRBJ2-7	NA	CASSLAGFRVDEQYF	TGCGCCAGCAGCTTGGCCGGGTTCAGGGTCGACGAGCAGTACTTC
NA	TRBV6-4	TRBJ2-7	TRBD2	CASNPNRGGDNVYEQYF	TGTGCCAGCAACCCCAACCGGGGGGGGGATAATGTTTACGAGCAGTACTTC
NA	TRBV28	TRBJ2-2	TRBD2	CASRTSGGANTGELFF	TGTGCCAGCAGGACTAGCGGGGGGGCGAACACCGGGGAGCTGTTTTTT
NA	TRBV5-4	TRBJ2-1	TRBD2	CASSLVLAGGGHEQFF	TGTGCCAGCAGCTTGGTACTAGCGGGGGGTGGCCATGAGCAGTTCTTC
NA	TRBV27	TRBJ1-5	TRBD1	CASSDFGQGGNQPQHF	TGTGCCAGCAGTGACTTCGGACAGGGGGGAAATCAGCCCCAGCATTTT
few	TRBV13	TRBJ1-1	NA	CASSFPRGWGETEAFF	TGTGCCAGCAGCTTCCCGAGAGGGTGGGGGGAAACTGAAGCTTTCTTT